This TCR beta chain was recovered during a study of cytomegalovirus exposure and HLA in healthy donors (dated by TCRdb to 2016 to 2017). Some background on the complete study: In an earlier analysis of approximately 500 of the donors, about 260 Gb of sequence data and 90 million to 120 million unique TCR beta sequences from about 179 million T cells were reported. Among a few hundred genotyped donors of the cohort, an average of roughly 240,000 unique TCR beta nucleotide sequences were sequenced per donor, roughly 18% of them non-productive. A later genetic analysis took genome-wide SNP genotypes for about 65% of the 666 donors and used that subset as a discovery cohort. The study was designed to test whether signatures of past pathogen exposure could be identified by cataloging public T cell receptors. Several DR-DQ haplotypes were treated as single units for association and clustering because of strong linkage in the cohort. About 280 gigabases of sequencing data and some 85 million unique TCR sequences were included in an early release covering around 600 HLA-typed donors. To predict cytomegalovirus infection status, the study brought together high-throughput TCR immunosequencing, statistical association of individual TCRs with disease status, and machine learning. The T cell repertoires of 666 subjects were profiled by immunosequencing and related to cytomegalovirus serostatus. Both class I and class II loci were covered by HLA typing, at four-digit resolution. A later analysis re-analyzed previously published TCR beta repertoires from 666 donors and added high-resolution HLA genotyping to study TCR occurrence patterns. In the later analysis, no new phenotypic data were used to find candidate immune exposures; instead, reliance was placed on TCR beta sequences and their occurrence across donors. Besides the first cohort of roughly 640 subjects, a separate validation cohort made up of 120 different subjects was used. To decide whether each TCR beta V gene segment behaved as functional or pseudogenic, an earlier analysis of nearly 600 of the donors relied on high-throughput TCR beta sequencing. Typing coverage differed by locus: A, B, C, DRB1 and DQB1 were typed in about 620-630 donors, DQA1 in about 500, DPA1 in over 600, and DPB1 in just under 490. All discovery cohort repertoires had been generated using a single sequencing platform. Of the approximately 400 genotyped donors, roughly 80% fell in the genetic ancestry cluster associated with self-reported Caucasian donors. Donor age, sex, ethnicity and CMV serostatus were compiled alongside the repertoire data.

Library creation used the immunoSEQ multiplex PCR assay. The multiplex PCR relied on a mix of 60 forward primers for TCR Vbeta segments and 13 reverse primers for TCR Jbeta segments. A multiplex PCR assay on genomic DNA amplified the CDR3 region of rearranged TCR beta genes. Amplified TCR beta libraries were sequenced as 87-base-pair reads on the Illumina HiSeq System. Under the source paper's analysis protocol: A later analysis tallied about 77 million unique TCR beta chains across the 666 repertoires, and about 10 million of those chains were shared by two or more donors. A nearest-neighbor algorithm error-corrected the raw reads and collapsed the reads into unique sequences, merging closely related sequences to remove PCR and sequencing errors. Alignment of CDR3 sequences to IMGT reference sequences was used to assign V, D and J gene segments. For a sequence to be retained, a match of at least six nucleotides was required to both a V gene segment and a J gene segment. A rearrangement was called productive if the CDR3 had no stop codons and remained in frame with V and J, and every other rearrangement was called non-productive. CDR3 was defined by IMGT convention, running from the second conserved V-encoded cysteine to the conserved J-encoded phenylalanine. Sequences without an unambiguous match to a single V gene segment were excluded from the earlier analysis of about 600 of the donors. In an earlier analysis of approximately 560 of the donors, a V segment was called functional when productive rearrangements were above 56.7%, and segregating when the standard deviation between donors exceeded 5%. A statistical classification framework was developed to diagnose cytomegalovirus status using the catalog of TCR beta chain sequences. V and J gene assignment, in a later analysis, came from comparing TCR nucleotide sequences with IMGT/GENE-DB human TR gene sequences. A later analysis assigned CDR3 sequences and most-parsimonious VDJ recombination scenarios with the TCRdist pipeline. In a later analysis, each TCR beta chain was defined by its CDR3 amino acid sequence together with its V-gene family, and reads lacking a unique V-gene family were excluded. In a later analysis, fewer than 600 highly shared, low-generation-probability nucleotide sequences were removed to address suspected cross-contamination and a sequencing artifact. For each public chain, a later analysis derived a clonal expansion index from normalized ranks of inferred template counts within each repertoire. In a later analysis, generation probabilities were computed using a VDJ recombination model fitted to out-of-frame rearrangements, and the results were checked against IGoR. In a later analysis, hypergeometric tests were used to score TCR-TCR, TCR-HLA and TCR-CMV co-occurrence, with a repertoire-size bias correction applied to TCR pairs. To estimate false discovery rates, a later analysis permuted the HLA or CMV assignments 20 times. In a later analysis, co-occurring TCRs were grouped using DBSCAN, with TCRdist sequence similarity added in when clustering inside HLA-allele-positive subsets. For co-occurrence clustering, repertoires with fewer than 30,000 or more than 120,000 public chains were excluded, along with roughly 5 repertoires with anomalous nucleotide sharing. This immuneACCESS table, as held by TCRdb, lists in-frame sequences with V and J called but not all clones. Of the missing ones, under half trace to an unresolved V gene in checked studies; the others have no known cause. That table supplies the V and J calls and clone size; D and trimming were determined from the DNA. In all, the sample holds about 150,000 clones, and 76% of those were seen once. Jointly, the top ten make up 3% to 3.5% of the sample.

The paper's findings and limits, for the study overall: An earlier analysis of approximately 600 of the donors showed that most TCR beta V segments appeared in productive rearrangements either about 90% or about 30% of the time, which broadly matched IMGT annotations. A few of the identified cytomegalovirus-associated TCR beta chains were confirmed in vitro to be specific for cytomegalovirus antigens. A further reported finding was that TCR beta sequences accurately predicted the HLA-A and HLA-B alleles for most subjects in the first cohort. In a later analysis, more than 15,000 TCR beta sequences were associated with specific HLA alleles at a false discovery rate of 0.05. The authors suggested that the approach could potentially be extended to other disease states and immunological phenotypes. In a later analysis, most CMV-associated TCR beta chains were found to appear HLA-restricted, with HLA associations seemingly driven largely by CMV exposure. Correlated functional status among segregating V segments might reflect linkage disequilibrium, but an unknown experimental factor could not be ruled out. Only TCR beta chains were sequenced in this cohort, and the absence of alpha or paired-chain data limited detectable features. HLA typing was unavailable for some donors at each locus, so association tests used only the typed subset. Cytomegalovirus status was reported to be diagnosed by the classifier with high specificity and sensitivity in both the original and validation cohorts. In the study, some 180 TCR beta chains were listed as associated with cytomegalovirus. Most TCR sequences were seen in very few donors, while some public TCRs were found in many individuals. The sequencing pipeline was judged likely to have produced a cluster of highly shared sequence variants as a technical artifact. Sequencing depth was assumed to be roughly uniform across donors in the presence/absence analyses, though that assumption may not hold. In a later analysis, HLA-associated TCR beta chains were found to be more clonally expanded and to have lower generation probabilities than equally common non-associated chains. CMV serostatus was the only immune exposure information available for the cohort. Some IMGT-functional V segments, including TRBV6-2 and TRBV6-3, could not be distinguished by the 87-base-pair reads and were therefore excluded. Because counts were too low, more than 15 rarely observed V segments, including chromosome 9 orphons, were left out of the earlier analysis of several hundred of the donors. In a later genetic analysis, fewer N-insertions in productive TCRs were reported among donors in an Asian-associated ancestry cluster than the 666-donor mean. A later genetic analysis associated a missense DCLRE1C variant with V-gene and J-gene trimming of TCR beta chains, and an independent cohort replicated the association. When HLA alleles, especially DR and DQ, strongly co-occurred, attributing TCR associations to individual alleles was difficult. In a later analysis, TCR association rates were found to vary across HLA loci, with the most associated TCRs seen for DRB1 alleles and the fewest for HLA-C alleles. According to a later analysis, parvovirus B19, influenza, CMV and Epstein-Barr virus appeared linked to several top co-occurrence clusters.

From a lookup of the germline V gene, CDR1 and CDR2 are SQVTM and ANQGSEA. V is shortened by 5 bases, J by 3 bases, and the region joining them spans 13 bases. The CDR3 runs 13 residues from the cysteine to the phenylalanine. Only the CDR3 DNA stays, 39 bases, in frame from base 1. Turning to this clone: What antigen it recognizes has not been identified. Qualities for individual bases were not recorded, and no much larger clone is one base off.

The cohort was made up of about 610 healthy bone marrow donors. All cohort members were sampled while nominally healthy, although unrecorded immune exposures were likely present. The donor was CMV seronegative and was included in the group of 352 seronegative cohort members. Every donor gave a peripheral blood sample, and the peripheral blood mononuclear cells from that sample were used for TCR beta sequencing. Genomic DNA was extracted from the blood cell samples with the Qiagen DNeasy Blood Extraction Kit. This receptor was identified in a male donor in good health and CMV-seronegative. The sequenced sample was PBMCs. The rearrangement combines TRBV29-1 with TRBJ1-2, with TRBD1 as a weak D call on 5 bases. The bases are TGCAGCGTTTCGGGGGTGCTCGACTATGGCTACACCTTC. This yields the protein CSVSGVLDYGYTF.